These 15 T cell receptor beta chains came from one sample sequenced in a study of blood T cell repertoires in COVID-19. Generated by immunoSEQ multiplex PCR, the TCRdb table keeps only in-frame clones and is missing some. Of about 240,000 clones in the sample, roughly nine tenths were seen once. Sample: peripheral blood. The receptors come from a man in his sixties who had recovered from COVID-19.

J is TRBJ2-3 and V is TRBV2; 8 bases line up with TRBD2. Germline lookup yields CDR1 SNHLY and CDR2 FYNNEI. V trimming: 7 bases; J trimming: 2 bases; junction bases outside the gene matches: 5. The CDR3 has 14 amino acids. The chain's CDR3 is CASIKREYTDTQYF. The CDR3, as DNA: TGTGCCAGCATTAAGCGGGAGTACACAGATACGCAGTATTTT.

The CDR3 sequence: CASSVVRDSEEQFF. For the CDR3, the DNA is TGTGCCAGCAGCGTAGTGCGGGACTCAGAGGAGCAGTTCTTC. The V call is TRBV9, the J call TRBJ2-1; perhaps TRBD2 as D (6 bases). The germline V gene has CDR1 SGDLS and CDR2 YYNGEE. V was clipped by 0 bases and J by 10 bases, with 14 bases between them. CDR3 size: 14 residues.

V is TRBV4-1 and J is TRBJ1-5; D gene ambiguous. CDR1 MGHRA and CDR2 YSYEKL come from the germline V gene. The CDR3 sequence is 15 residues long. The V gene lost 1 base and the J gene lost 3 bases, with 10 bases spanning the gap. CDR3 amino acids: CASSQVFQINQPQHF. CDR3 sequence (DNA): TGCGCCAGCAGCCAAGTCTTCCAGATCAATCAGCCCCAGCATTTT.

V usage is TRBV3-1 (or the pseudogene TRBV3-2) and J usage is TRBJ1-1; D unresolved. This CDR3 comprises 14 residues. Trimming took off 1 base at V and 0 bases at J, with 6 bases between the two ends. CDR1 is LGHDT, CDR2 YNNKEL, per germline (reference sequence). CDR3 sequence reads: CASSQVILNTEAFF. CDR3 sequence (DNA): TGTGCCAGCAGCCAAGTAATCCTGAACACTGAAGCTTTCTTT.

CDR3 DNA: TGTGCCAGCAGCGAGGGCTACTATGGCTACACCTTC. Its translation: CASSEGYYGYTF. V usage is TRBV3-1 (or the pseudogene TRBV3-2) and J usage is TRBJ1-2, with unresolved D. The CDR3 consists of 12 residues. V gave up 5 bases and J gave up 3 bases, with 7 bases separating them. Germline V gene sequence: CDR1 LGHDT, CDR2 YNNKEL (reference sequence).

The chain links TRBV5-1 to TRBJ2-1, with D possibly TRBD2 on 6 matching bases. Deletions cut 2 bases from V and 5 bases from J, with 8 bases between. The germline V gene encodes CDR1 SGHRS and CDR2 YFSETQ. This CDR3 spans 13 amino acids. CDR3 in DNA: TGCGCCAGCAGCTTACCTAGCGACAATGAGCAGTTCTTC. Translation: CASSLPSDNEQFF.

V gene TRBV5-1 combines with J gene TRBJ1-4; D uncertain. Germline CDR1 reads SGHRS; CDR2 reads YFSETQ. The CDR3 is 13 amino acids. The V end lost 3 bases, the J end lost 7 bases, and 10 bases lay between the germline ends. The CDR3 is CASSSGLGEKLFF. CDR3 nucleotide sequence: TGCGCCAGCAGCTCAGGTTTAGGTGAAAAACTGTTTTTT.

This chain connects TRBV27 to TRBJ1-6; D unresolved. Germline V gene lookup returns CDR1 MNHEY and CDR2 SMNVEV (reference sequence). This CDR3 spans 15 amino acids. V was cut by 2 bases and J by 10 bases, with 15 bases left in between. CDR3: CASSLLGNYRSPLHF. The CDR3 coding sequence is TGTGCCAGCAGTTTACTTGGAAACTACCGGTCACCCCTCCACTTT.

This chain connects TRBV5-1 to TRBJ1-2, with 9 bases fitting TRBD1. The CDR3 runs to 14 residues. Germline V CDR1 and CDR2: SGHRS, YFSETQ. V lost 0 bases, J lost 9 bases, and 6 bases stayed unmatched. The CDR3 DNA reads as TGCGCCAGCAGCTTGGCAGGGACAGGGTACAGCTACACCTTC. Translating gives CASSLAGTGYSYTF.

This chain connects TRBV19 to TRBJ2-5, with 7 nucleotides matching TRBD1. The germline gives CDR1 LNHDA, CDR2 SQIVND (reference sequence). The trim removed 6 bases at V and 5 bases at J, leaving 6 bases unmatched. This CDR3 region has 13 residues. The CDR3 DNA reads as TGTGCCAGTAGGGGTAGGGGGCGGGAGACCCAGTACTTC. Protein product: CASRGRGRETQYF.

The CDR3 DNA reads as TGTGCCAGCAGCGCGCGCGGGGGGCTGACCACCGGGGAGCTGTTTTTT. It translates to CASSARGGLTTGELFF. J is TRBJ2-2 and V is TRBV9; 8 positions match TRBD2. Germline V lookup: CDR1 SGDLS, CDR2 YYNGEE. CDR3 size: 16 residues. The junction had 8 bases not matched to a gene; V was cut back by 3 bases and J by 4 bases. Full variable domain (remainder filled in from reference TRBV9 and TRBJ2-2): DSGVTQTPKHLITATGQRVTLRCSPRSGDLSVYWYQQSLDQGLQFLIQYYNGEERAKGNILERFSAQQFPDLHSELNLSSLELGDSALYFCASSARGGLTTGELFFGEGSRLTVL.

This rearrangement joins TRBV5-6 to TRBJ1-2; D remains ambiguous. V lost 4 bases and J 6 bases, leaving 19 bases between the germline ends. This CDR3 has 15 amino acids. The germline V gene has CDR1 SGHDT and CDR2 YYEEEE. CDR3 in amino acids: CASSPPRLEVDGYTF. For the CDR3, the DNA is TGTGCCAGCAGCCCACCCAGACTAGAAGTGGATGGCTACACCTTC.

This chain's CDR3 is CASSTTGTVSSYGYTF. The CDR3 nucleotides read TGTGCCAGTAGTACGACCGGGACAGTCTCATCCTATGGCTACACCTTC. The chain joins TRBV19 to TRBJ1-2; 7 bases fit TRBD1. With 4 bases clipped from V and 4 bases from J, the junction kept 12 bases outside the gene matches. The CDR3 is 16 amino acids. Per the germline V gene, CDR1 is LNHDA and CDR2 is SQIVND (reference sequence).

J is TRBJ2-1 and V is TRBV11-2; 9 bases align to TRBD2. Per the germline V gene, CDR1 is SGHAT and CDR2 is FQNNGV. This CDR3 contains 15 residues. The V gene end was trimmed by 4 bases and the J gene end by 9 bases; junction bases not matched to a gene: 10. CDR3 bases: TGTGCCAGCAGCTCCCCTACGGCAGCGGGGGGTGAGCAGTTCTTC. The encoded protein is CASSSPTAAGGEQFF.

The sample holds a few counts of this clone. The chain joins TRBV4-2 to TRBJ1-2; 7 nucleotides line up with TRBD1. CDR1 is LGHNA and CDR2 is YNFKEQ in the germline V gene. The CDR3 spans 15 residues. The J segment lost 3 bases and the V segment lost 6 bases, leaving 10 bases of the junction unmatched. CDR3 sequence reads: CASRITDREDYGYTF. Written as DNA, the CDR3 is TGTGCCAGCAGAATTACTGACAGGGAGGACTATGGCTACACCTTC.